What follows describes a single TCR beta chain. V dropped 5 bases and J dropped 3 bases, with 4 bases sitting between them. The CDR3 totals 12 residues. Germline CDR1 reads MDHEN; CDR2 reads SYDVKM. This entry is derived from a study of T cell changes during pregnancy in multiple sclerosis. Method: immunoSEQ multiplex PCR; TCRdb's copy keeps in-frame clones and lacks some. The sample carries roughly 39,000 clones, approximately 91% recorded once. V gene TRBV28 combines with J gene TRBJ2-2; D is unresolved. The sequence was obtained from a female donor with multiple sclerosis, enrolled in a pregnancy study. The sequencing input was PBMCs (not recorded whether the cells were cultured). The CDR3 region is CASSPDTGELFF. In DNA form, the CDR3 reads TGTGCCAGCAGTCCAGACACCGGGGAGCTGTTTTTT.